A single sample is the source of the 30 T cell receptor beta chains below, sequenced in a study of blood T cell repertoires in COVID-19. Sequenced by immunoSEQ multiplex PCR; TCRdb stores in-frame clones only, minus some. The data show nearly 110,000 clones, with about 93% seen just once and roughly 1.2% held by the top ten. What was sequenced was peripheral blood. These receptors came from a woman aged 25 to 45 with acute or convalescent COVID-19.

This rearrangement joins TRBV18 to TRBJ2-5; the match to TRBD1 covers 12 bases. Looked up from germline, CDR1 is KGHSH and CDR2 is LQKENI. V trimming: 3 bases; J trimming: 3 bases; junction bases outside the gene matches: 2. This CDR3 spans 15 amino acids. CDR3 nucleotide sequence: TGTGCCAGCTCACCGGGACAGGGGGCGGAAGAGACCCAGTACTTC. Its protein product is CASSPGQGAEETQYF. Full variable domain (outside the CDR3, taken from reference TRBV18 and TRBJ2-5): NAGVMQNPRHLVRRRGQEARLRCSPMKGHSHVYWYRQLPEEGLKFMVYLQKENIIDESGMPKERFSAEFPKEGPSILRIQQVVRGDSAAYFCASSPGQGAEETQYFGPGTRLLVL.

In the case of this clone: Other DNA sequences within the sample encode an identical CDR3. The V and J genes are TRBV2 and TRBJ1-1, with a weak D call TRBD1 (6 bases). Germline V CDR1 and CDR2: SNHLY, FYNNEI. The CDR3 totals 12 residues. Trimming removed 4 bases at V and 8 bases at J, with 11 bases between. The CDR3: CASSVEGTEAFF. DNA for the CDR3: TGTGCCAGCAGTGTTGAGGGGACAGAAGCTTTCTTT.

The chain combines TRBV12-3 or TRBV12-4 with TRBJ1-2; no reliable D call. The CDR3 spans 13 residues. With 5 bases removed from V and 3 bases from J, the gap between germline ends came to 10 bases. The CDR3: CASSGSEDYGYTF. The CDR3 DNA sequence: TGTGCCAGCAGTGGGTCAGAGGACTATGGCTACACCTTC.

CDR3 residues: CASSVTGVGYNEQFF. The DNA for the CDR3 is TGTGCCAGCAGCGTAACAGGGGTCGGCTACAATGAGCAGTTCTTC. The chain carries TRBV7-2 and TRBJ2-1; 7 positions agree with TRBD1. V lost 5 bases to trimming and J lost 3 bases; unmatched junction nucleotides: 7. The germline CDR1 and CDR2 sequences are SGHTA and FQGNSA. The length of the CDR3 is 15 residues. Supplemented by reference TRBV7-2 and TRBJ2-1, the full variable domain reads GAGVSQSPSNKVTEKGKDVELRCDPISGHTALYWYRQSLGQGLEFLIYFQGNSAPDKSGLPSDRFSAERTGGSVSTLTIQRTQQEDSAVYLCASSVTGVGYNEQFFGPGTRLTVL.

The chain combines TRBV18 with TRBJ1-5; 10 bases map to TRBD1. CDR3 size: 16 residues. V gave up 4 bases and J gave up 4 bases; unmatched junction bases: 7. CDR1 is KGHSH and CDR2 is LQKENI in the germline V gene. The CDR3 is CASSQSGTGDNQPQHF. The CDR3 DNA reads as TGTGCCAGCTCACAATCCGGGACAGGGGATAATCAGCCCCAGCATTTT.

This clone was seen only a few times. The chain links TRBV14 to TRBJ2-7; possible D gene TRBD1, 7 bases. V was cut by 4 bases and J by 4 bases, with 20 bases left in between. CDR1 and CDR2 (germline): SGHDN, FVKESK. The CDR3 loop spans 16 amino acids. This chain's CDR3 is CASSPLVGRGDYEQYF. The CDR3 coding sequence is TGTGCCAGCAGCCCCCTCGTTGGCAGGGGGGATTACGAGCAGTACTTC.

CDR3 protein: CASTIPHLTGTGELFF. CDR3 DNA sequence: TGTGCCAGCACTATCCCACATCTGACGGGCACCGGGGAGCTGTTTTTT. V and J are TRBV28 and TRBJ2-2; the D is unclear. Germline CDR1 reads MDHEN; CDR2 reads SYDVKM. This CDR3 spans 16 amino acids. The V gene lost 7 bases and the J gene lost 4 bases, with 19 bases spanning the gap.

V gene TRBV6-6 combines with J gene TRBJ2-5, with TRBD1 as a possible D gene (5 bases). CDR3 length: 15 amino acids. Trimming pared 0 bases from V and 4 bases from J, leaving 12 bases between. Germline V gives CDR1 MNHNY, CDR2 SVGAGI (reference sequence). The CDR3 spells CASSYSGGQRETQYF. The CDR3 nucleotides are TGTGCCAGCAGTTACTCAGGCGGACAAAGAGAGACCCAGTACTTC.

The J gene is TRBJ2-7, the V gene TRBV28; 13 bases line up with TRBD2. The CDR3 totals 15 residues. The germline V gene has CDR1 MDHEN and CDR2 SYDVKM. Germline trimming cut 5 bases from V and 6 bases from J; bases unmatched to any gene: 7. The DNA of the CDR3 is TGTGCCAGCAGTACAGGGGGACTAGCGGGGCCCGAGCAGTACTTC. It specifies CASSTGGLAGPEQYF.

The gene calls are TRBV6-5 and TRBJ2-3, with a weak D call TRBD2 (7 bases). Germline assignment: CDR1 MNHEY and CDR2 SVGAGI. Trimming cost V 7 bases and J 5 bases, with 13 bases left between them. The CDR3 is 13 amino acids. CDR3 sequence (DNA): TGTGCCAGCAACGGGGGGCAGAGAGATACGCAGTATTTT. Residues: CASNGGQRDTQYF.

DNA for the CDR3: TGTGCCAGCAGCTTGGTCCACAGGGGGACTTTCGACGAGCAGTACTTC. Protein sequence: CASSLVHRGTFDEQYF. The V call is TRBV5-4, the J call TRBJ2-7, with 8 bases aligning to TRBD1. V lost 0 bases to trimming and J lost 5 bases; unmatched junction nucleotides: 10. This CDR3 region has 16 residues. CDR1 SGHNT and CDR2 YYREEE come from the germline V gene (reference sequence). Looking up the rest from reference TRBV5-4 and TRBJ2-7 gives the full variable domain: ETGVTQSPTHLIKTRGQQVTLRCSSQSGHNTVSWYQQALGQGPQFIFQYYREEENGRGNFPPRFSGLQFPNYSSELNVNALELDDSALYLCASSLVHRGTFDEQYFGPGTRLTVT.

V is TRBV28 and J is TRBJ2-3; D remains unclear. There are 11 residues in the CDR3. The germline V and J ends were trimmed by 6 bases and 2 bases, with 3 bases remaining between them. Germline CDR1 and CDR2: MDHEN and SYDVKM. Here the CDR3 reads CASSHTDTQYF. CDR3 DNA: TGTGCCAGCAGCCACACAGATACGCAGTATTTT.

V usage is TRBV19 and J usage is TRBJ1-1; D may be TRBD1 (6 bases). CDR3 length: 14 residues. Trimming left V 4 bases short and J 6 bases short, with 15 bases between. Germline CDR1 is LNHDA and CDR2 is SQIVND (reference sequence). The CDR3 coding sequence is TGTGCCAGTAGTACGCGACAGGTTAGAGCTGAAGCTTTCTTT. Its protein product is CASSTRQVRAEAFF.

V usage is TRBV19 and J usage is TRBJ1-2; the match to TRBD1 covers 8 bases. After removal of 6 bases from V and 6 bases from J, the junction contained 12 bases not matched to a gene. Germline CDR1 reads LNHDA; CDR2 reads SQIVND (reference sequence). The CDR3 length is 15 residues. CDR3 amino acids: CASREVGQGMDGYTF. The CDR3, as DNA: TGTGCCAGTAGGGAGGTTGGACAGGGAATGGATGGCTACACCTTC.

This sequence joins TRBV7-8 and TRBJ2-1, with 15 positions matching TRBD2. CDR3 length: 19 amino acids. J was trimmed by 5 bases and V by 5 bases; bases with no gene match: 13. Germline V lookup: CDR1 SGHVS, CDR2 FQNEAQ. The CDR3 protein is CASSTLVGTSGGSDNEQFF. CDR3 DNA sequence: TGTGCCAGCAGCACATTAGTGGGGACTAGCGGGGGGTCCGACAATGAGCAGTTCTTC. Looking up the rest from reference TRBV7-8 and TRBJ2-1 gives the full variable domain: GAGVSQSPRYKVAKRGQDVALRCDPISGHVSLFWYQQALGQGPEFLTYFQNEAQLDKSGLPSDRFFAERPEGSVSTLKIQRTQQEDSAVYLCASSTLVGTSGGSDNEQFFGPGTRLTVL.

The chain recombines TRBV9 with TRBJ2-7; 10 nucleotides align to TRBD1. This CDR3 is 17 amino acids long. V trimming: 0 bases; J trimming: 3 bases; junction bases outside the gene matches: 9. The germline CDR1 and CDR2 sequences are SGDLS and YYNGEE. The CDR3 sequence: CASSVGRGTGVFYEQYF. The CDR3, as DNA: TGTGCCAGCAGCGTAGGAAGAGGGACAGGGGTCTTCTACGAGCAGTACTTC.

The rearrangement joins TRBV6-1 to TRBJ2-7; 11 nucleotides agree with TRBD2. V shed 4 bases, J shed 3 bases, and the junction held 8 bases outside the gene matches. The CDR3 covers 16 residues. The germline V gene has CDR1 MNHNS and CDR2 SASEGT. The CDR3 loop reads CASSAFGSGGDYEQYF. The CDR3 nucleotides read TGTGCCAGCAGTGCCTTTGGTAGCGGGGGGGACTACGAGCAGTACTTC.

CDR3: CASSLAGGEDTQYF. CDR3 coding DNA: TGTGCCAGCAGCTTGGCTGGGGGGGAAGATACGCAGTATTTT. The chain has TRBV5-4 and TRBJ2-3, with TRBD2 identical over 7 bases. Germline loops: CDR1 SGHNT, CDR2 YYREEE (reference sequence). The CDR3 consists of 14 residues. V was clipped by 0 bases and J by 5 bases; unmatched bases: 3.

The chain recombines TRBV10-3 with TRBJ1-1; TRBD1 agrees at 7 bases. CDR3 size: 13 residues. Germline loops: CDR1 ENHRY, CDR2 SYGVKD. Trimming removed 3 bases from V and 3 bases from J; junction bases left unmatched: 1. The CDR3 DNA follows: TGTGCCATCAGTGACGACAGGGACACTGAAGCTTTCTTT. It yields the protein CAISDDRDTEAFF.

This chain uses TRBV12-3 or TRBV12-4 with TRBJ1-2; D is undetermined. The CDR3 consists of 13 residues. Between the trimmed V and J ends, which lost 6 bases and 4 bases, there was a span of 12 bases. CDR3 in amino acids: CASSLTRSYGYTF. The CDR3 bases are TGTGCCAGCAGCCTGACTAGGAGCTATGGCTACACCTTC.

The genes are TRBV6-2 or TRBV6-3 and TRBJ1-4; the D gene is possibly TRBD1 (5 bases). V was trimmed by 2 bases and J by 8 bases, leaving 12 bases between them. Germline V gene lookup returns CDR1 MNHEY and CDR2 SVGEGT. CDR3 length: 14 amino acids. This CDR3 reads CASSYALTAEKLFF. In DNA, the CDR3 is TGTGCCAGCAGTTACGCCTTGACAGCAGAAAAACTGTTTTTT.

The chain combines TRBV4-3 with TRBJ2-1; 8 bases fit TRBD2. The J segment lost 10 bases and the V segment lost 0 bases, leaving 11 bases of the junction unmatched. CDR1 and CDR2 (germline): LGHNA, YSLEER. CDR3 length: 16 residues. The CDR3 loop reads CASSQDAGGAIGEQFF. The CDR3 DNA sequence: TGCGCCAGCAGCCAAGATGCCGGGGGGGCCATAGGGGAGCAGTTCTTC.

The chain carries TRBV2 and TRBJ1-3, with 10 bases lining up with TRBD1. The CDR3 consists of 17 residues. Trimming took 6 bases from V and 2 from J; bases not matched to a gene: 10. Germline V gene data show CDR1 as SNHLY and CDR2 as FYNNEI. CDR3 sequence reads: CASSDAPGQGTGNTIYF. The CDR3 bases are TGTGCCAGCAGCGATGCCCCGGGACAGGGGACTGGAAACACCATATATTTT.

The chain joins TRBV12-3 or TRBV12-4 to TRBJ1-2; D perhaps matches TRBD1 (6 bases). With 2 bases removed from V and 5 bases from J, the gap between germline ends came to 9 bases. CDR3 size: 13 residues. The CDR3 sequence: CASSLWTAYGYTF. In DNA, the CDR3 is TGTGCCAGCAGTTTATGGACAGCATATGGCTACACCTTC.

This clone was seen just once. V usage is TRBV6-5 and J usage is TRBJ1-6; 10 positions match TRBD1. This CDR3 spans 15 amino acids. With V trimmed by 5 bases and J by 7 bases, 5 bases remained unmatched. Germline CDR1 is MNHEY and CDR2 is SVGAGI. Here the CDR3 reads CASSRPGQGNSPLHF. In DNA, the CDR3 is TGTGCCAGCAGTCGCCCGGGACAGGGGAATTCACCCCTCCACTTT.

J is TRBJ1-6 and V is TRBV9; TRBD1 is a possible D gene (6 bases). The CDR3 consists of 17 residues. Germline V lookup: CDR1 SGDLS, CDR2 YYNGEE. The V gene lost 0 bases and the J gene lost 1 base, with 11 bases spanning the gap. The CDR3 loop is CASSVEDRRSYNSPLHF. The CDR3 DNA follows: TGTGCCAGCAGCGTAGAAGACAGGCGGTCCTATAATTCACCCCTCCACTTT.

This clone was seen only once. V gene TRBV5-1 combines with J gene TRBJ2-7; 10 bases agree with TRBD1. The V gene's germline CDR1 is SGHRS and CDR2 YFSETQ. The CDR3 loop spans 14 amino acids. V lost 2 bases and J lost 5; bases outside the gene matches: 4. The CDR3 loop reads CASSLSTGGDEQYF. The CDR3 nucleotides are TGCGCCAGCAGCTTATCGACAGGGGGCGACGAGCAGTACTTC.

This clone was observed a few times. The chain is built from TRBV4-1 and TRBJ2-7; the D gene is possibly TRBD1 (5 bases). Germline V gene lookup returns CDR1 MGHRA and CDR2 YSYEKL. The CDR3 spans 15 residues. The V end was cut by 3 bases, the J end by 0 bases, with 12 bases between. In nucleotides, the CDR3 is TGCGCCAGCAGCCAGGAGCCAGGGCTCTCCTACGAGCAGTACTTC. It codes for CASSQEPGLSYEQYF.

The chain recombines TRBV7-2 with TRBJ2-1, with D perhaps matching TRBD1 (5 bases). Trimming took off 5 bases at V and 2 bases at J, with 13 bases between the two ends. The CDR3 has 15 amino acids. Germline values: CDR1 SGHTA, CDR2 FQGNSA. The CDR3 DNA reads as TGTGCCAGCAGCACAGGACAACCCCCCTACAATGAGCAGTTCTTC. Its protein is CASSTGQPPYNEQFF.

The V gene is TRBV5-6, the J gene TRBJ1-5, with 7 bases that match TRBD1. The CDR3 runs to 17 residues. J lost 0 bases, V lost 5 bases, and 11 bases had no gene match. Looked up from germline, CDR1 is SGHDT and CDR2 is YYEEEE. The CDR3 DNA reads TGTGCCAGCAGTTACTACCGGGACAGCGTTAGCAATCAGCCCCAGCATTTT. It translates to CASSYYRDSVSNQPQHF.